Below are 25 T cell receptor beta chains sequenced from a single sample in a study of early T cells in non-severe SARS-CoV-2 infection. Each CDR3 protein is one row after TCRdb ran MiXCR on the 5' RACE reads. The data hold around 50,000 distinct CDR3 sequences, with about 9.3% observed a single time. The source material was whole blood. These receptors were taken from an adult who was a healthcare worker with PCR-confirmed SARS-CoV-2 infection or an uninfected control (not recorded which).

This clonotype was recorded at least ten times. The gene calls are TRBV20-1 and TRBJ1-2; 7 bases are a match to TRBD1. CDR3 length: 14 amino acids. The J segment lost 5 bases and the V segment lost 5 bases, leaving 11 bases of the junction unmatched. Germline V gene data show CDR1 as DFQATT and CDR2 as SNEGSKA (reference sequence). The CDR3: CSARPGQQLYGYTF. DNA of the CDR3: TGCAGTGCTCGTCCGGGACAGCAATTATATGGCTACACCTTC.

The chain has TRBV5-1 and TRBJ2-3, with TRBD2 as a possible D gene (5 bases). This CDR3 comprises 16 residues. V lost 4 bases, J lost 1 base, and 16 bases lay in between. Germline loops: CDR1 SGHRS, CDR2 YFSETQ. CDR3 region: CASSPRAAAGTDTQYF. The CDR3 DNA sequence: TGCGCCAGCAGCCCTAGAGCGGCCGCAGGCACAGATACGCAGTATTTT.

This clonotype was counted at least ten times. This chain links TRBV28 with TRBJ1-1; D gene uncertain. V was pared by 7 bases and J by 3 bases, with 18 bases between. Germline CDR1 reads MDHEN; CDR2 reads SYDVKM. The CDR3 covers 15 residues. CDR3 bases: TGTGCCAGCATGAAGATTTATAGTGGGGACACTGAAGCTTTCTTT. It translates to CASMKIYSGDTEAFF.

This clonotype was seen repeatedly, ten times or more. V is TRBV20-1 and J is TRBJ2-5; 9 nucleotides match TRBD2. This CDR3 spans 14 amino acids. J was trimmed by 3 bases and V by 5 bases; bases with no gene match: 7. Germline V gene data show CDR1 as DFQATT and CDR2 as SNEGSKA (reference sequence). This CDR3 is CSAPVPSGEETQYF. CDR3 DNA: TGCAGTGCTCCCGTTCCTAGCGGGGAAGAGACCCAGTACTTC.

This clonotype was counted ten times or more. This sequence joins TRBV10-3 and TRBJ2-7; 9 bases fit TRBD1. The V and J ends lost 7 bases and 5 bases, in that order; junction bases with no gene match: 6. Germline V gene lookup returns CDR1 ENHRY and CDR2 SYGVKD. This CDR3 has 13 residues. This CDR3 reads CAINVGQGHEQYF. CDR3 DNA sequence: TGTGCCATCAATGTGGGACAGGGCCACGAGCAGTACTTC.

This chain joins TRBV30 and TRBJ1-2, with D maybe TRBD1 (5 bases). The germline gives CDR1 GTSNPN, CDR2 SVGIG (reference sequence). This CDR3 contains 15 residues. V lost 3 bases and J 5 bases, leaving 19 bases between the germline ends. The CDR3 protein is CAWSPQGRIPYGYTF. In DNA form, the CDR3 reads TGTGCCTGGAGCCCCCAGGGACGGATCCCTTATGGCTACACCTTC. Together with reference TRBV30 and TRBJ1-2, the CDR3 gives the full variable domain: SQTIHQWPATLVQPVGSPLSLECTVEGTSNPNLYWYRQAAGRGLQLLFYSVGIGQISSEVPQNLSASRPQDRQFILSSKKLLLSDSGFYLCAWSPQGRIPYGYTFGSGTRLTVV.

This clonotype showed up many times. The V call is TRBV20-1, the J call TRBJ2-3; TRBD1 or TRBD2 may be the D gene (6 bases each). CDR3 length equals 14 residues. V lost 0 bases and J lost 4, with 11 bases in between. Germline CDR1 reads DFQATT; CDR2 reads SNEGSKA (reference sequence). CDR3 protein: CSARDLGGSDTQYF. The CDR3 DNA is TGCAGTGCTAGAGATCTCGGGGGCTCAGATACGCAGTATTTT.

At least ten counts were recorded for this clonotype. The gene calls are TRBV7-3 and TRBJ2-1, with 8 bases matching TRBD2. Trimming removed 1 base from V and 9 bases from J; junction bases left unmatched: 8. CDR3 length: 15 amino acids. Germline assignment: CDR1 SGHTA and CDR2 FQGTGA. Here the CDR3 DNA reads TGTGCCAGCAGCTTAATGTCCGCGGGAGGTGTTGAGCAGTTCTTC. It is translated as CASSLMSAGGVEQFF.

This clonotype was found many times. The V and J genes are TRBV7-9 and TRBJ1-5, with no clear D. The germline V gene encodes CDR1 SEHNR and CDR2 FQNEAQ (reference sequence). The V and J ends lost 7 bases and 4 bases respectively, with 11 bases between them. The CDR3 length is 13 residues. The CDR3, as DNA: TGTGCCAGCACGCCGGCGGGGAATCAGCCCCAGCATTTT. Translated, it gives CASTPAGNQPQHF.

In DNA form, the CDR3 reads TGCAGCGTTGAGGAAACAGGGGGCACAGATACGCAGTATTTT. This codes for CSVEETGGTDTQYF. The chain links TRBV29-1 to TRBJ2-3; 7 nucleotides agree with TRBD1. The V gene's germline CDR1 is SQVTM and CDR2 ANQGSEA. Trimming cost V 3 bases and J 1 base; bases outside gene matches: 4. The CDR3 sequence is 14 residues long.

This clonotype has only one observation. The V call is TRBV11-2, the J call TRBJ2-3; D perhaps matches TRBD1 (5 bases). Germline CDR1 is SGHAT and CDR2 is FQNNGV. CDR3 size: 14 residues. V lost 2 bases and J 6 bases, leaving 12 bases between the germline ends. The CDR3 is CASSLPVPGDTQYF. CDR3 nucleotide sequence: TGTGCCAGCAGCTTACCAGTGCCAGGGGATACGCAGTATTTT.

This clonotype was detected ten times or more. The rearrangement uses TRBV25-1 and TRBJ2-7; no clear D. In germline, CDR1 is MGHDK, CDR2 SYGVNS. Trimming pared 2 bases from V and 2 bases from J, leaving 10 bases between. The CDR3 contains 14 residues. CDR3 protein: CASSEPGYTYEQYF. CDR3 sequence (DNA): TGTGCCAGCAGTGAACCCGGGTACACCTACGAGCAGTACTTC.

This clonotype was recorded many times. The J gene is TRBJ2-1, the V gene TRBV20-1; TRBD2 is a possible D gene (5 bases). Looked up from germline, CDR1 is DFQATT and CDR2 is SNEGSKA (reference sequence). This CDR3 is 11 amino acids long. The ends were cut back, 6 bases at V and 8 bases at J, with 11 bases in the middle. For the CDR3, the DNA is TGCAGTGCCACCCGAGCGGATGAGCAGTTCTTC. As protein: CSATRADEQFF.

This clonotype occurred many times. This chain joins TRBV5-6 and TRBJ2-5; 12 nucleotides line up with TRBD1. The trim removed 2 bases at V and 5 bases at J, leaving 1 base unmatched. Germline V gene data show CDR1 as SGHDT and CDR2 as YYEEEE. There are 14 residues in the CDR3. CDR3 nucleotide sequence: TGTGCCAGCAGCTTCGGGACAGGGGGCGAGACCCAGTACTTC. It encodes CASSFGTGGETQYF.

V and J are TRBV20-1 and TRBJ2-1; TRBD1 or TRBD2 may be the D gene (6 bases each). Looked up from germline, CDR1 is DFQATT and CDR2 is SNEGSKA (reference sequence). V shed 3 bases and J shed 7 bases, with 13 bases lying between them. This CDR3 comprises 13 residues. In nucleotides, the CDR3 is TGCAGTGCTAGCCCGGGGGCGCGAAATGAGCAGTTCTTC. Translating gives CSASPGARNEQFF.

This clonotype was counted at least ten times. This chain joins TRBV6-6 and TRBJ2-7; 9 bases line up with TRBD1. The ends lost 4 bases at V and 2 bases at J; junction bases unmatched: 6. This CDR3 region has 15 residues. CDR1 is MNHNY and CDR2 is SVGAGI in the germline V gene (reference sequence). As DNA, the CDR3 is TGTGCCAGCAGTTCTTCCGGGACAGGGCCCTACGAGCAGTACTTC. Amino acids: CASSSSGTGPYEQYF.

This clonotype was observed at least ten times. The V gene is TRBV10-1, the J gene TRBJ2-2; D tentatively reads TRBD1 or TRBD2 (5 bases each). The CDR3 length is 14 residues. In germline, CDR1 is WNHNN, CDR2 SYGVQD (reference sequence). V shed 8 bases and J shed 6 bases, with 16 bases lying between them. The DNA of the CDR3 is TGCGCCAGCGGGGACGCACTAGGATCCGGGGAGCTGTTTTTT. Translated, it gives CASGDALGSGELFF.

In this sample, this clonotype turned up many times. V gene TRBV24-1 combines with J gene TRBJ2-2; the D is unclear. This CDR3 contains 13 residues. V was shortened by 8 bases and J by 7 bases, with 13 bases between the two germline ends. Germline-derived CDR1 and CDR2 are KGHDR and SFDVKD. CDR3 DNA: TGTGCCACCACAACGACCCCAAACGGGGAGCTGTTTTTT. It yields the protein CATTTTPNGELFF.

This clonotype was seen ten or more times. The gene calls are TRBV4-1 and TRBJ1-4, with D possibly being TRBD1 (5 bases). Trimming left V 0 bases short and J 7 bases short, with 18 bases between. This CDR3 spans 17 amino acids. The V gene's germline CDR1 is MGHRA and CDR2 YSYEKL. The CDR3 region is CASSQDMGGTVREKLFF. The CDR3 DNA reads as TGCGCCAGCAGCCAAGATATGGGAGGGACGGTGCGTGAAAAACTGTTTTTT.

This clonotype appeared many times. The CDR3 DNA reads TGCAGTGCTAGGAGGAGGGGCGTGCCCCCCTACAATGAGCAGTTCTTC. It yields the protein CSARRRGVPPYNEQFF. V is TRBV20-1 and J is TRBJ2-1; possibly TRBD2 for D (6 bases). The germline V gene has CDR1 DFQATT and CDR2 SNEGSKA (reference sequence). Trimming shortened V by 3 bases and J by 2 bases, and 17 bases separated the two germline ends. The CDR3 extends over 16 amino acids.

The sample holds many counts of this clonotype. The V call is TRBV4-3, the J call TRBJ1-1; TRBD1 agrees at 7 bases. Germline V CDR1 and CDR2: LGHNA, YSLEER. The trim removed 3 bases at V and 1 base at J, leaving 8 bases unmatched. CDR3 size: 16 residues. Written as DNA, the CDR3 is TGCGCCAGCAGCCACAGACAGGGCGTGGGGAACACTGAAGCTTTCTTT. Its translation is CASSHRQGVGNTEAFF.

Ten or more counts support this clonotype. This chain connects TRBV27 to TRBJ1-6; D is unclear. The CDR3 has 12 amino acids. The V end lost 4 bases, the J end lost 2 bases, and 0 bases lay between the germline ends. Germline V gene data show CDR1 as MNHEY and CDR2 as SMNVEV (reference sequence). The DNA of the CDR3 is TGTGCCAGCAGTTCCTATAATTCACCCCTCCACTTT. It encodes CASSSYNSPLHF.

This clonotype came up many times. The J gene is TRBJ2-7, the V gene TRBV6-6; D is unclear. Trimming removed 2 bases from V and 0 bases from J, with 8 bases in between. CDR1 is MNHNY and CDR2 is SVGAGI in the germline V gene (reference sequence). This CDR3 has 14 residues. The CDR3 protein is CASSYPGLSYEQYF. In nucleotides, the CDR3 is TGTGCCAGCAGTTACCCGGGCCTCTCCTACGAGCAGTACTTC.

At least ten counts were recorded for this clonotype. The V and J genes are TRBV7-2 and TRBJ2-1, with TRBD1 matching 7 bases. V was clipped by 5 bases and J by 4 bases; unmatched bases: 2. CDR1 is SGHTA and CDR2 is FQGNSA in the germline V gene. The CDR3 is 13 amino acids. CDR3 nucleotide sequence: TGTGCCAGCAGCGAGGGACAGTACAATGAGCAGTTCTTC. Translated, it gives CASSEGQYNEQFF.

This clonotype has at least ten counts. This chain connects TRBV4-1 to TRBJ1-1; D gene uncertain. V lost 2 bases and J 7 bases, leaving 8 bases between the germline ends. Germline V gene lookup returns CDR1 MGHRA and CDR2 YSYEKL. This CDR3 spans 12 amino acids. For the CDR3, the DNA is TGCGCCAGCAGCCAAATAAGTGATGAAGCTTTCTTT. The encoded protein is CASSQISDEAFF.